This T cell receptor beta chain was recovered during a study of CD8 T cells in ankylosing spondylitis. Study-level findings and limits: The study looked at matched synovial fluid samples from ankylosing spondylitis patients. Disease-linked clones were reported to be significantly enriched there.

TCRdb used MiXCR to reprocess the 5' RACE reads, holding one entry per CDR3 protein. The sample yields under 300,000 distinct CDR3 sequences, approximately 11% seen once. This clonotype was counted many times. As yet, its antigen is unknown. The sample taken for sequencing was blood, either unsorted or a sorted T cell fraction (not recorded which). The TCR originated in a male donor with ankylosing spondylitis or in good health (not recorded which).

The DNA of the CDR3 is TGTGCCAGCAGTGAAGGGGCCAGCGGGAGCTACGAGCAGTACTTC. Translated: CASSEGASGSYEQYF. V and J are TRBV25-1 and TRBJ2-7, with 8 bases matching TRBD2. CDR1 is MGHDK, CDR2 SYGVNS, per germline. Trimming at V came to 2 bases and at J to 3 bases, leaving 6 bases not matched to a gene. This CDR3 comprises 15 residues.